What follows are 13 T cell receptor beta chains derived from one specimen sequenced in a study of OX40 agonist ivuxolimab in advanced cancers. Libraries were built with the immunoSEQ multiplex PCR assay. This is the immuneACCESS table as TCRdb keeps it, with only in-frame sequences that have V and J called. A part of the clones is gone; compared with another copy, unresolved V genes explain less than half, and the rest is unexplained. Counted in this sample were tens of thousands of clones; 80% of them appeared once. Clones ranked in the top ten supply roughly 4% of the sample. Sequenced material: CD4+ or CD8+ T cells sorted from blood, taken in a trial of the OX40 agonist ivuxolimab. These TCRs come from an adult with an advanced solid tumor such as melanoma, head and neck, liver or kidney cancer.

The chain uses TRBV5-4 and TRBJ2-1, with 7 bases matching TRBD2. The germline CDR1 and CDR2 sequences are SGHNT and YYREEE (reference sequence). This CDR3 comprises 16 residues. The V and J ends lost 6 bases and 6 bases, in that order; junction bases with no gene match: 15. For the CDR3, the DNA is TGTGCCAGCATACCAAGAGGTGCGGGGGTTCCCAATGAGCAGTTCTTC. It is translated as CASIPRGAGVPNEQFF.

This chain uses TRBV5-1 with TRBJ1-2; TRBD1 agrees at 8 bases. V shed 6 bases and J 0 bases; nucleotides not matched to a gene: 10. CDR3 size: 16 residues. Germline V gene sequence: CDR1 SGHRS, CDR2 YFSETQ. DNA of the CDR3: TGCGCCAGCAACCCGGGGACAGGAGTAGCTAACTATGGCTACACCTTC. The encoded protein is CASNPGTGVANYGYTF.

This chain connects TRBV25-1 to TRBJ1-3; D ambiguous. The CDR3 is made up of 16 amino acids. Trimming left V 6 bases short and J 0 bases short, with 15 bases between. Germline lookup yields CDR1 MGHDK and CDR2 SYGVNS. The DNA for the CDR3 is TGTGCCAGCAGCCGGAATAGGCTGGACTCTGGAAACACCATATATTTT. Translated: CASSRNRLDSGNTIYF.

This clone was recorded a few times. CDR3 sequence reads: CASSLARGDYGYTF. Here the CDR3 DNA reads TGTGCCAGCAGCTTGGCCCGGGGGGATTATGGCTACACCTTC. The V gene is TRBV5-8, the J gene TRBJ1-2; D might be TRBD1 (5 bases). Trimming cost V 0 bases and J 5 bases, with 11 bases left between them. This CDR3 comprises 14 residues. Germline assignment: CDR1 SGHTS and CDR2 YDEGEE.

The CDR3 DNA is TGTGCCATCAGTGGTTCGATGGACCCGGCGAATCAGCCCCAGCATTTT. The encoded protein is CAISGSMDPANQPQHF. The chain recombines TRBV10-3 with TRBJ1-5; D is unclear. The CDR3 loop spans 16 amino acids. Trimming pared 4 bases from V and 4 bases from J, leaving 17 bases between. Germline assignment: CDR1 ENHRY and CDR2 SYGVKD.

The rearrangement links TRBV5-5 to TRBJ2-7; TRBD1 agrees at 10 bases. Germline CDR1 and CDR2: SGHKS and YYEKEE (reference sequence). The CDR3 extends over 14 amino acids. Trimming removed 4 bases from V and 3 bases from J; junction bases left unmatched: 4. CDR3 loop: CASSNRDRGYEQYF. The CDR3 DNA follows: TGTGCCAGCAGCAACCGGGACAGGGGCTACGAGCAGTACTTC.

The chain employs TRBV28 and TRBJ2-1; possible D gene TRBD1, 5 bases. Germline loops: CDR1 MDHEN, CDR2 SYDVKM. Trimming stripped 8 bases from V and 0 bases from J, with 14 bases between. The CDR3 is 15 residues long. In DNA form, the CDR3 reads TGTGCCAGCTGGAAACAGGTGAGCTCCTACAATGAGCAGTTCTTC. Amino acid sequence: CASWKQVSSYNEQFF.

The DNA for the CDR3 is TGTGCCAGCCTCTCTCAGGGGACGGAGACCCAGTACTTC. Residues: CASLSQGTETQYF. The chain joins TRBV2 to TRBJ2-5, with a weak D call TRBD1 (6 bases). The CDR3 sequence is 13 residues long. Germline lookup yields CDR1 SNHLY and CDR2 FYNNEI. The V and J ends lost 8 bases and 5 bases respectively, with 15 bases between them. Full variable domain (remainder filled in from reference TRBV2 and TRBJ2-5): EPEVTQTPSHQVTQMGQEVILRCVPISNHLYFYWYRQILGQKVEFLVSFYNNEISEKSEIFDDQFSVERPDGSNFTLKIRSTKLEDSAMYFCASLSQGTETQYFGPGTRLLVL.

J is TRBJ1-4 and V is TRBV29-1; D is undetermined. Trimming took 6 bases from V and 6 from J, leaving 14 bases between them. This CDR3 spans 13 amino acids. The germline V gene has CDR1 SQVTM and CDR2 ANQGSEA. The CDR3 reads CSVASGAHEKLFF. The CDR3 DNA follows: TGCAGCGTGGCCAGCGGAGCTCATGAAAAACTGTTTTTT.

The J gene is TRBJ2-5, the V gene TRBV10-2; D may be TRBD2 (6 bases). V lost 3 bases to trimming and J lost 5 bases, with 19 bases between them. The CDR3 loop spans 16 amino acids. CDR1 and CDR2 from the germline V gene are WSHSY and SAAADI. The CDR3 reads CASSDGEVAVGETQYF. For the CDR3, the DNA is TGCGCCAGCAGTGACGGCGAGGTAGCGGTGGGGGAGACCCAGTACTTC.

This rearrangement joins TRBV10-2 to TRBJ2-5; either TRBD1 or TRBD2 may fit D (6 bases each). The V gene's germline CDR1 is WSHSY and CDR2 SAAADI. V was trimmed by 5 bases and J by 1 base, leaving 11 bases between them. There are 14 residues in the CDR3. The CDR3 is CASSPGGGQETQYF. CDR3 bases: TGCGCCAGCAGTCCCGGGGGCGGCCAAGAGACCCAGTACTTC.

The rearrangement links TRBV11-2 to TRBJ1-3; unclear D gene. V lost 5 bases and J 0 bases, leaving 17 bases between the germline ends. The CDR3 length is 17 residues. CDR1 is SGHAT and CDR2 is FQNNGV in the germline V gene. The CDR3: CASSLSRGPSSGNTIYF. The CDR3 bases are TGTGCCAGCAGCCTCTCGCGAGGGCCCTCCTCTGGAAACACCATATATTTT.

V and J are TRBV29-1 and TRBJ2-5; D assignment may be TRBD1 or TRBD2 (5 bases each). V was pared by 4 bases and J by 5 bases, with 11 bases between. Germline CDR1 SQVTM, CDR2 ANQGSEA. CDR3 length: 12 amino acids. CDR3 coding DNA: TGCAGCGTTGTGGGGGAAGGGGAGACCCAGTACTTC. Protein sequence: CSVVGEGETQYF.